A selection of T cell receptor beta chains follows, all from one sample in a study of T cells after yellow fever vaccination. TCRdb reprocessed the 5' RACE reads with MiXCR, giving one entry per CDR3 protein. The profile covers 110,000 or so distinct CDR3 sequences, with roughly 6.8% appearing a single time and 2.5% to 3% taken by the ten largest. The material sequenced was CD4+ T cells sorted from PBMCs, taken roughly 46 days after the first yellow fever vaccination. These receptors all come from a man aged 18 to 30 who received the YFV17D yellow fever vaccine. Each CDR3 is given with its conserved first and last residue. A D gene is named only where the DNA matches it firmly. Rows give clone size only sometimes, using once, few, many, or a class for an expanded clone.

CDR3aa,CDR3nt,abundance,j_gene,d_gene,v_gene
CSARVPSGDETQYF,TGCAGTGCTAGAGTGCCCAGCGGGGATGAGACCCAGTACTTC,.,TRBJ2-5,TRBD2,TRBV20-1
CAISEQGIKGNEQFF,TGTGCCATCAGTGAACAGGGTATTAAGGGCAATGAGCAGTTCTTC,many,TRBJ2-1,.,TRBV10-3
CASSSPWANYGYTF,TGTGCCAGCAGTTCCCCCTGGGCTAACTATGGCTACACCTTC,.,TRBJ1-2,.,TRBV12-3/TRBV12-4
CASMKRGGETQYF,TGTGCCAGCATGAAGCGGGGTGGAGAGACCCAGTACTTC,.,TRBJ2-5,TRBD2,TRBV11-2
CSAYKRDLNNEQFF,TGCAGTGCTTACAAGCGGGACCTAAACAATGAGCAGTTCTTC,many,TRBJ2-1,TRBD2,TRBV20-1
CASSQGPSYEQYF,TGTGCCAGCAGCCAGGGGCCGTCCTACGAGCAGTACTTC,many,TRBJ2-7,.,TRBV3-1
CARPTYAPNTEAFF,TGTGCCAGACCCACCTATGCCCCGAACACTGAAGCTTTCTTT,few,TRBJ1-1,.,TRBV28
CASSPRYYQPQHF,TGTGCCAGCTCACCACGATACTATCAGCCCCAGCATTTT,many,TRBJ1-5,.,TRBV18
CASSPPGLQIYNEQFF,TGTGCCAGCAGCCCTCCCGGCTTACAGATCTACAATGAGCAGTTCTTC,many,TRBJ2-1,.,TRBV7-2
CASSNRDSYEQYF,TGTGCCAGCAGTAACCGGGACAGCTACGAGCAGTACTTC,few,TRBJ2-7,TRBD1,TRBV6-5
CSVSRDYGYTF,TGCAGCGTTTCCAGGGACTATGGCTACACCTTC,few,TRBJ1-2,.,TRBV29-1
CASSLPPIRVEGTQYF,TGCGCCAGCAGCTTGCCCCCAATTCGGGTTGAAGGTACGCAGTATTTT,many,TRBJ2-3,.,TRBV5-1
CASSFYGDSYEQYF,TGTGCCAGCAGTTTTTACGGAGACTCCTACGAGCAGTACTTC,many,TRBJ2-7,.,TRBV12-3/TRBV12-4
CAGRQGSTGNTIYF,TGTGCCGGTAGGCAGGGGTCGACTGGAAACACCATATATTTT,many,TRBJ1-3,.,TRBV7-9
CASSYSMEGTQYF,TGTGCCAGCAGTTACTCTATGGAGGGGACCCAGTACTTC,many,TRBJ2-5,.,TRBV6-6
CSARGHRGIGTDTQYF,TGCAGTGCTAGAGGCCACAGGGGAATAGGCACAGATACGCAGTATTTT,many,TRBJ2-3,TRBD1,TRBV20-1
CASSLEAGNSYNEQFF,TGTGCCAGCAGCTTAGAAGCGGGGAACTCCTACAATGAGCAGTTCTTC,many,TRBJ2-1,TRBD2,TRBV7-6
CASSDAGGGGYGYTF,TGTGCCAGCAGTGATGCGGGAGGGGGAGGCTATGGCTACACCTTC,.,TRBJ1-2,.,TRBV25-1
CASSLGQGRSDTQYF,TGCGCCAGCAGCTTGGGACAGGGGAGGTCAGATACGCAGTATTTT,many,TRBJ2-3,TRBD1,TRBV5-1
CATSRQGPHYGYTF,TGTGCCACCAGCCGTCAGGGGCCCCACTATGGCTACACCTTC,many,TRBJ1-2,.,TRBV15
CASSQDTAGVREQYF,TGTGCCAGCAGCCAAGATACAGCGGGGGTGAGGGAGCAGTACTTC,many,TRBJ2-7,TRBD2,TRBV3-1
CASSIVDQPQHF,TGTGCCAGCAGTATCGTGGATCAGCCCCAGCATTTT,many,TRBJ1-5,.,TRBV28